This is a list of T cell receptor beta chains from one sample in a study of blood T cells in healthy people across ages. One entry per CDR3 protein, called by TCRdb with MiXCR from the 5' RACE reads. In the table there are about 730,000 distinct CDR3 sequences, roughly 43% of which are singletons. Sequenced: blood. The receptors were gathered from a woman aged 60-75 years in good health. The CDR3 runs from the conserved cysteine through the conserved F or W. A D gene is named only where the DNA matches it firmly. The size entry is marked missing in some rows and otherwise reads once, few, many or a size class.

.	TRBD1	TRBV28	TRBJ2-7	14	TGTGCCAGCAGTTTATACCAGGGGGCCCACGAGCAGTACTTC	CASSLYQGAHEQYF
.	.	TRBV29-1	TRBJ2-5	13	TGCAGCGTTGGGGCCTCAGGGGAGGGGACCCAGTACTTC	CSVGASGEGTQYF
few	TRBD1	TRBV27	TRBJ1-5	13	TGTGCCAGCAGCCCTAAAGGGGGCCAGCCCCAGCATTTT	CASSPKGGQPQHF
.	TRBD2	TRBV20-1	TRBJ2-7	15	TGCAGTGCTAGAGGACTAGCGGGGGACTACAATGAGCAGTACTTC	CSARGLAGDYNEQYF
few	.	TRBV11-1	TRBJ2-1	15	TGTGCCAGCAGCCTGGAGGACGGGAGCTACAATGAGCAGTTCTTC	CASSLEDGSYNEQFF
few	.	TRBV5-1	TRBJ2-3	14	TGCGCCAGCAGCTTCCAGGGGGGTACAGATACGCAGTATTTT	CASSFQGGTDTQYF
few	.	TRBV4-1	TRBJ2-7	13	TGCGCCAGCAGCCAAGGACGGACCTACGAGCAGTACTTC	CASSQGRTYEQYF
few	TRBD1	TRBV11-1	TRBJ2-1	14	TGTGCCAGCAGCTCTAGTGAGGGGGCGGTTGAGCAGTTCTTC	CASSSSEGAVEQFF
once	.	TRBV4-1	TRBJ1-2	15	TGCGCCAGCAGCCAAGATCAACAGGGAGGGTATGGCTACACCTTC	CASSQDQQGGYGYTF
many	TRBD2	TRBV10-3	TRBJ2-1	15	TGTGCCATCAGTGGGCTGACTAGCGGGGGCGATGAGCAGTTCTTC	CAISGLTSGGDEQFF
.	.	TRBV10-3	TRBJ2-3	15	TGTGCCATCAGTGAGGGCTTTACGGGCACAGATACGCAGTATTTT	CAISEGFTGTDTQYF
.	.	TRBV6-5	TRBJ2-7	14	TGTGCCAGCAGTTACTCGACTGATGGCTACGAGCAGTACTTC	CASSYSTDGYEQYF
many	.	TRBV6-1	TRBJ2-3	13	TGTGCCGCGAGGGCCGCGGGAACAGATACGCAGTATTTT	CAARAAGTDTQYF
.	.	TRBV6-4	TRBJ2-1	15	TGTGCCAGCAGTGACTCGAATAGGGCGCCCCGTGAGCAGTTCTTC	CASSDSNRAPREQFF
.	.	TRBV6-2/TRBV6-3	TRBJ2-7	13	TGTGCCAGCAGTCCACAGGAGTCCTACGAGCAGTACTTC	CASSPQESYEQYF
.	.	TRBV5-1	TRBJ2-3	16	TGCGCCAGCAGCGATAGCGTACGGCGTAGCACAGATACGCAGTATTTT	CASSDSVRRSTDTQYF
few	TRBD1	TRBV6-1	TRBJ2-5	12	TGTGCCAGCAGTAAGACAGGGGTTGAGCAGTACTTC	CASSKTGVEQYF
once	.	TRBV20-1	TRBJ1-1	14	TGCAGTGCCCCTCGGGGTGATGGGAACACTGAAGCTTTCTTT	CSAPRGDGNTEAFF
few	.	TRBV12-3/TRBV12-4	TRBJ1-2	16	TGTGCCAGCAGTTACCCCCGGGCGGTAGCTAACTATGGCTACACCTTC	CASSYPRAVANYGYTF
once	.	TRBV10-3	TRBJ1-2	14	TGTGCCACCAGTGAGTCGAGGACCCAGTATGGCTACACCTTC	CATSESRTQYGYTF